This T cell receptor (beta chain) was obtained from a study of blood T cell repertoires in COVID-19. Overall study: Samples representing acute and convalescent COVID-19 were sourced from the United States, Italy and Spain. The cDNA or gDNA used as material had been derived from T cells, B-cell-depleted T cells, or PBMCs.

In the original workflow: The authors estimated nucleated cell counts from reference gene primer amplification. Only in-frame clones appear in the TCRdb table, and some are missing; sequencing was by immunoSEQ multiplex PCR. That table gives V, J and clone size, and the DNA gave D and trimming. The sample holds 70,000 to 100,000 clones; around 90% are singletons and the top ten take 4.3%. Trimming removed 10 bases from V and 2 bases from J, with 14 bases in between. The germline gives CDR1 MDHEN, CDR2 SYDVKM. The CDR3 extends over 13 amino acids. Sequenced input: peripheral blood. The sequence was collected from a woman at least 80 years old with active or convalescent COVID-19. V and J are TRBV28 and TRBJ1-1, with a tentative D call TRBD1 (5 bases). CDR3 sequence: CATLTAFNTEAFF. The CDR3 bases are TGTGCCACCCTGACAGCGTTCAACACTGAAGCTTTCTTT.